These 21 T cell receptor beta chains came from one sample sequenced in a study of patients and donors after allogeneic stem cell transplantation. TCRdb reprocessed the RT-PCR reads via MiXCR and lists one record per CDR3 protein. Altogether 100,000 to 130,000 distinct CDR3 sequences are present, over 30% being singletons, with the ten largest covering 27%. The sequenced sample was blood, either unsorted or a sorted T cell fraction (not recorded which). These receptors came from a human donor who was either an allogeneic HSCT recipient or a stem cell or donor lymphocyte infusion donor (not recorded which). It is not recorded whose cells these are; they may come from a transplant donor.

V gene TRBV20-1 combines with J gene TRBJ2-1; possibly TRBD1 for D (6 bases). Deletions cut 5 bases from V and 6 bases from J, with 17 bases between. The CDR3 loop spans 14 amino acids. Germline assignment: CDR1 DFQATT and CDR2 SNEGSKA (reference sequence). CDR3 coding DNA: TGCAGTGCTTCTAACAGGGCTTCCATCAATGAGCAGTTCTTC. Protein sequence: CSASNRASINEQFF.

This clonotype was counted between two and nine times. The rearrangement joins TRBV20-1 to TRBJ1-3, with D unresolved. Germline loops: CDR1 DFQATT, CDR2 SNEGSKA (reference sequence). V was pared by 0 bases and J by 5 bases, with 11 bases between. CDR3 length: 14 amino acids. CDR3 loop: CSARDLGRRNTIYF. The CDR3 DNA sequence: TGCAGTGCTAGAGATCTAGGGAGGCGAAACACCATATATTTT.

The chain recombines TRBV15 with TRBJ2-3; D uncertain. Germline V gene lookup returns CDR1 LNHNV and CDR2 YYDKDF (reference sequence). Trimming shortened V by 5 bases and J by 3 bases, and 6 bases separated the two germline ends. The CDR3 runs 12 residues. In DNA form, the CDR3 reads TGTGCCACCAGCGTTAGGACAGATACGCAGTATTTT. Amino acid sequence: CATSVRTDTQYF.

The V gene is TRBV5-1, the J gene TRBJ2-1; weak D call: TRBD2 (5 bases). The V gene's germline CDR1 is SGHRS and CDR2 YFSETQ. CDR3 size: 16 residues. Trimming shortened V by 5 bases and J by 8 bases, and 23 bases separated the two germline ends. The CDR3 loop is CASSSKLSGLRDEQFF. DNA for the CDR3: TGCGCCAGCAGTAGTAAATTGAGCGGCCTACGGGATGAGCAGTTCTTC.

V is TRBV12-3 or TRBV12-4 and J is TRBJ2-7; either TRBD1 or TRBD2 may fit D (5 bases each). V lost 3 bases, J lost 2 bases, and 11 bases lay in between. This CDR3 has 14 residues. The CDR3 sequence is CASSFRDGPYEQYF. CDR3 bases: TGTGCCAGCAGTTTCCGGGACGGACCCTACGAGCAGTACTTC.

V usage is TRBV12-3 or TRBV12-4 and J usage is TRBJ2-1, with a weak D call TRBD2 (6 bases). This CDR3 region has 14 residues. V gave up 4 bases and J gave up 6 bases, with 13 bases separating them. CDR3 in DNA: TGTGCCAGCAGTTATCTCCAGACTAGCAATGAGCAGTTCTTC. This codes for CASSYLQTSNEQFF.

This clonotype was counted a few times. The chain combines TRBV7-9 with TRBJ1-5, with 9 positions matching TRBD1. After removal of 0 bases from V and 4 bases from J, the junction contained 10 bases not matched to a gene. CDR3 length equals 18 residues. Germline V lookup: CDR1 SEHNR, CDR2 FQNEAQ (reference sequence). Here the CDR3 DNA reads TGTGCCAGCAGCTTAGCGACAGGGGGGACCTCCTTGAATCAGCCCCAGCATTTT. This gives the protein CASSLATGGTSLNQPQHF.

J is TRBJ2-1 and V is TRBV12-3 or TRBV12-4; no clear D gene. V was cut by 2 bases and J by 2 bases, with 7 bases left in between. This CDR3 spans 14 amino acids. CDR3 bases: TGTGCCAGCAGTTTACTCGGCACCTACAATGAGCAGTTCTTC. It codes for CASSLLGTYNEQFF.

This chain links TRBV29-1 with TRBJ2-2; TRBD1 matches 8 bases. With V trimmed by 4 bases and J by 6 bases, 4 bases remained unmatched. Germline CDR1 is SQVTM and CDR2 is ANQGSEA. This CDR3 has 13 amino acids. For the CDR3, the DNA is TGCAGCGTTGGGCAGGGGGCGCCCGGGGAGCTGTTTTTT. Its protein product is CSVGQGAPGELFF.

In its sample, this clonotype was seen a few times. The gene calls are TRBV7-8 and TRBJ1-5; D is uncertain. Germline V gives CDR1 SGHVS, CDR2 FQNEAQ. Trimming left V 5 bases short and J 0 bases short, with 26 bases between. This CDR3 has 20 residues. CDR3 nucleotide sequence: TGTGCCAGCAGCCCCTCGACGACTGTAACTGAGGGTTATAGCAATCAGCCCCAGCATTTT. Its translation is CASSPSTTVTEGYSNQPQHF. The full variable domain, its missing parts supplied by reference TRBV7-8 and TRBJ1-5, is GAGVSQSPRYKVAKRGQDVALRCDPISGHVSLFWYQQALGQGPEFLTYFQNEAQLDKSGLPSDRFFAERPEGSVSTLKIQRTQQEDSAVYLCASSPSTTVTEGYSNQPQHFGDGTRLSIL.

Many counts were recorded for this clonotype. The chain employs TRBV20-1 and TRBJ1-1, with D uncertain. The CDR3 sequence is 12 residues long. The V end lost 5 bases, the J end lost 5 bases, and 12 bases lay between the germline ends. The germline gives CDR1 DFQATT, CDR2 SNEGSKA (reference sequence). Here the CDR3 reads CSAESHGTEAFF. The CDR3 DNA follows: TGCAGTGCTGAGTCACATGGTACTGAAGCTTTCTTT.

This clonotype occurred many times. The CDR3 DNA sequence: TGTGCCACCAGGGGGACAGCTAAAGGGTCAGATACGCAGTATTTT. It specifies CATRGTAKGSDTQYF. The gene calls are TRBV24-1 and TRBJ2-3; 7 bases agree with TRBD1. The germline gives CDR1 KGHDR, CDR2 SFDVKD. This CDR3 spans 15 amino acids. The J segment lost 4 bases and the V segment lost 7 bases, leaving 10 bases of the junction unmatched.

This clonotype was counted a few times. The chain joins TRBV6-2 or TRBV6-3 to TRBJ1-5; D is possibly TRBD1 (6 bases). Germline V gives CDR1 MNHEY, CDR2 SVGEGT. V was clipped by 4 bases and J by 2 bases, with 18 bases between them. The length of the CDR3 is 17 residues. The CDR3 region has the DNA TGTGCCAGCAGTTTCCCGCAGGGGATAACAGGCAATCAGCCCCAGCATTTT. Its translation is CASSFPQGITGNQPQHF.

This clonotype was seen a handful of times. This chain connects TRBV7-2 to TRBJ2-3; 7 bases line up with TRBD2. The CDR3 runs to 14 residues. Trimming took 7 bases from V and 5 from J; bases not matched to a gene: 9. Germline V lookup: CDR1 SGHTA, CDR2 FQGNSA. CDR3 nucleotides: TGTGCCAGCATCCCGGGGAGGGCCAAAGATACGCAGTATTTT. Encoded protein: CASIPGRAKDTQYF.

The chain is built from TRBV7-6 and TRBJ2-1; D may be TRBD1 or TRBD2 (5 bases each). The germline V and J ends were trimmed by 4 bases and 0 bases, with 13 bases remaining between them. The CDR3 runs 16 residues. The germline CDR1 and CDR2 sequences are SGHVS and FNYEAQ. The CDR3 sequence is CASSYGAVSSYNEQFF. CDR3 nucleotides: TGTGCCAGCAGCTACGGGGCAGTGAGCTCCTACAATGAGCAGTTCTTC.

This clonotype showed up just a few times. The chain recombines TRBV12-3 or TRBV12-4 with TRBJ2-7; TRBD2 matches at 9 bases. This CDR3 contains 13 residues. V shed 5 bases, J shed 3 bases, and the junction held 2 bases outside the gene matches. CDR3 region: CASSSGRNYEQYF. DNA of the CDR3: TGTGCCAGCAGTAGCGGGAGGAACTACGAGCAGTACTTC.

Many counts were recorded for this clonotype. V is TRBV20-1 and J is TRBJ1-1, with D unclear. This CDR3 region has 12 residues. The germline V and J ends were trimmed by 5 bases and 7 bases, with 14 bases remaining between them. CDR1 is DFQATT, CDR2 SNEGSKA, per germline (reference sequence). The CDR3 region has the DNA TGCAGTGCTGAATGGGAAGCACTTGAAGCTTTCTTT. It yields the protein CSAEWEALEAFF.

The genes are TRBV7-2 and TRBJ1-2; a weak D match, TRBD1 (6 bases). CDR3 length: 13 residues. With 1 base removed from V and 5 bases from J, the gap between germline ends came to 8 bases. The germline CDR1 and CDR2 sequences are SGHTA and FQGNSA. The CDR3 loop is CASSLDRAYGYTF. For the CDR3, the DNA is TGTGCCAGCAGCTTAGACAGGGCATATGGCTACACCTTC.

There are a few counts of this clonotype. The rearrangement joins TRBV20-1 to TRBJ1-6; D might be TRBD1 (5 bases). Looked up from germline, CDR1 is DFQATT and CDR2 is SNEGSKA (reference sequence). Trimming removed 6 bases from V and 10 bases from J, with 19 bases in between. The CDR3 length is 14 residues. In nucleotides, the CDR3 is TGCAGTGCCTCACAGACTCTGCAGGGATCACCCCTCCACTTT. Its translation: CSASQTLQGSPLHF.

This clonotype was counted between two and nine times. The rearrangement joins TRBV20-1 to TRBJ2-2; 15 nucleotides match TRBD2. This CDR3 spans 14 amino acids. Germline assignment: CDR1 DFQATT and CDR2 SNEGSKA (reference sequence). After removal of 5 bases from V and 5 bases from J, the junction contained 0 bases not matched to a gene. The CDR3 is CSAGLAGGTGELFF. The CDR3 DNA reads as TGCAGTGCTGGACTAGCGGGAGGGACCGGGGAGCTGTTTTTT.

V usage is TRBV28 and J usage is TRBJ2-7; tentatively, D is TRBD2 (6 bases). Germline assignment: CDR1 MDHEN and CDR2 SYDVKM. The CDR3 spans 17 residues. Trimming took off 1 base at V and 3 bases at J, with 19 bases between the two ends. CDR3 region: CASSLYGGDFNSYEQYF. CDR3 DNA: TGTGCCAGCAGTTTATACGGAGGGGACTTCAACAGCTACGAGCAGTACTTC.